The T cell receptor beta chain under discussion was sequenced for a study of shared clonotypes between healthy human individuals. The CD4+ fraction was divided into a CD45RA+ naive subset and a CD45RA-negative memory subset. As handled by the study authors: Junction-only immunoSEQ sequences carried no quality scores, so filtering differed. Assay used: immunoSEQ multiplex PCR; TCRdb lists only in-frame clones, some missing. The V and J calls and clone size were taken over from that table, and D and trimming were inferred from the DNA. This sample carries roughly 2,300,000 clones, 85% to 95% of them seen once, and the ten largest clones take more than 0.35%. CDR3 length: 15 residues. V gave up 5 bases and J gave up 1 base, with 14 bases separating them. Germline-derived CDR1 and CDR2 are SGHTA and FQGTGA. Study conclusions and caveats: Relative to their counterparts shared across all four donors, non-shared clonotypes exhibited diminished generation probabilities. Generally, naive subsets came out with larger estimated richness than memory subsets.

This clone has a single count. Its antigen is unknown. V usage is TRBV7-3 and J usage is TRBJ2-5; D ambiguous. Sequenced sample: naive CD4+ T cells from PBMCs. Subset given: CD45RA+ positively selected. This TCR derives from a man aged 18 to 30 in good health. Some clones in this sample may be carry-over from other donors' samples. This chain's CDR3 is CASSVLGNTQETQYF. In DNA form, the CDR3 reads TGTGCCAGCAGCGTTTTGGGTAATACCCAAGAGACCCAGTACTTC.